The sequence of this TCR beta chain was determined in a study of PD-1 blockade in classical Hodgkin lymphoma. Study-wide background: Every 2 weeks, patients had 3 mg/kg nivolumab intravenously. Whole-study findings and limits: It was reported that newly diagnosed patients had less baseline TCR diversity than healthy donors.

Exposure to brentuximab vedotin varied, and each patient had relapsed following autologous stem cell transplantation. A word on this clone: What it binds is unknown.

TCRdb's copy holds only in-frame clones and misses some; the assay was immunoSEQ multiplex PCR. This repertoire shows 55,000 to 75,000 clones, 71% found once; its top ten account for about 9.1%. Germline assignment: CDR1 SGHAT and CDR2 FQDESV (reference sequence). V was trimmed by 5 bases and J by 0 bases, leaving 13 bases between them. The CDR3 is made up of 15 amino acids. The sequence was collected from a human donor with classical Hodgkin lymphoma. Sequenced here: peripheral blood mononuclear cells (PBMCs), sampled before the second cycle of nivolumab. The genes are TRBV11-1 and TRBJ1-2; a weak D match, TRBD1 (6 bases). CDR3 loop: CASSKDGGTNYGYTF. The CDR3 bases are TGTGCCAGCAGCAAAGACGGGGGCACTAACTATGGCTACACCTTC.